This T cell receptor (beta chain) was documented in a study of T cells after yellow fever vaccination. Details on this clonotype: Its antigen is not identified.

The V gene lost 2 bases and the J gene lost 2 bases, with 13 bases spanning the gap. Germline V gene lookup returns CDR1 SGHAT and CDR2 FQNNGV. The CDR3 runs 15 residues. Synthesis of TCR cDNA relied on 5'RACE template switching, which attached a universal primer site and UMIs. TCRdb reanalysed the 5' RACE reads using MiXCR and keeps one entry per CDR3 protein. The sample holds nearly 300,000 distinct CDR3 sequences, approximately 8% seen once. Study findings and constraints: Of the clonotypes, a small share occurred in both CD4 and CD8 compartments.

This sequence originates from a man between 18 and 35 years old who received the YFV17D yellow fever vaccine. The sequencing here drew on CD4+ T cells sorted from PBMCs, taken 5 days after the yellow fever booster vaccination. The chain joins TRBV11-2 to TRBJ2-7, with D hard to call. The CDR3 protein is CASSLSVVRTYEQYF. CDR3 nucleotides: TGTGCCAGCAGCTTATCCGTTGTCAGGACCTACGAGCAGTACTTC.